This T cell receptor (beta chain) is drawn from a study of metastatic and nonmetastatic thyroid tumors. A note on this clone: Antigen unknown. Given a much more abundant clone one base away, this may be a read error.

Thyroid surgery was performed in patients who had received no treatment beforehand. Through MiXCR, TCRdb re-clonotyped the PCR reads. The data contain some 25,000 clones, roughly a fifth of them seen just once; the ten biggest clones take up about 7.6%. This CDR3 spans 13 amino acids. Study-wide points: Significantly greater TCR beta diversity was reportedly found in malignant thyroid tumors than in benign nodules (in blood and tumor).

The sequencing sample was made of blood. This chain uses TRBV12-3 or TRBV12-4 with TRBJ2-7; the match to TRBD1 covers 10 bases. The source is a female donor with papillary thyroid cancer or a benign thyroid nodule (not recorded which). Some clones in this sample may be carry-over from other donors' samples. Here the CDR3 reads CVSTGTGAYEQYF. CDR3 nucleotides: TGTGTCAGTACTGGGACAGGGGCTTACGAGCAGTACTTC.